The 25 T cell receptor beta chains listed next were all sequenced from one sample in a study of T cell repertoires in ileal Crohn's disease (dated by TCRdb to about 2019). The method was the immunoSEQ multiplex PCR assay. The immuneACCESS repertoire file appears here via TCRdb, limited to in-frame rearrangements. These files lack a portion of the clones; in checked studies, under half of the deficit traces to unresolved V genes, and the cause of the others is not known. Counted in this sample were roughly 31,000 clones; around four fifths of them appeared once. In total, the top ten clones hold around 19% of the sample. Sequenced input: ileal tissue. Source of these receptors: an adult with Crohn's disease.

This clone was seen only a few times. This chain links TRBV28 with TRBJ1-1; D unresolved. Germline assignment: CDR1 MDHEN and CDR2 SYDVKM. V shed 6 bases and J shed 2 bases, with 16 bases lying between them. The CDR3 runs to 15 residues. The CDR3 nucleotides read TGTGCCAGCAGCCCGACCCAGGCGTTTAACACTGAAGCTTTCTTT. It yields the protein CASSPTQAFNTEAFF.

This chain connects TRBV4-1 to TRBJ2-7, with TRBD1 identical over 8 bases. Germline V lookup: CDR1 MGHRA, CDR2 YSYEKL. V was pared by 4 bases and J by 5 bases, with 16 bases of the junction left unmatched. The CDR3 totals 17 residues. The DNA for the CDR3 is TGCGCCAGCAGCCGTCTGGGATTGGGGACAGGAGATAACGAGCAGTACTTC. Translating gives CASSRLGLGTGDNEQYF.

This chain uses TRBV29-1 with TRBJ2-1; TRBD1 matches at 9 bases. Germline CDR1 SQVTM, CDR2 ANQGSEA. This CDR3 has 15 residues. The J segment lost 7 bases and the V segment lost 5 bases, leaving 12 bases of the junction unmatched. The CDR3 loop reads CSVRETGGLKNEQFF. CDR3 sequence (DNA): TGCAGCGTTAGGGAAACAGGGGGCCTGAAGAATGAGCAGTTCTTC.

This chain uses TRBV5-4 with TRBJ1-1; 9 bases fit TRBD1. Germline V gene lookup returns CDR1 SGHNT and CDR2 YYREEE (reference sequence). The CDR3 sequence is 14 residues long. Germline trimming cut 0 bases from V and 6 bases from J; bases unmatched to any gene: 3. In nucleotides, the CDR3 is TGTGCCAGCAGCTTGGACAGGGGGCACGCTGAAGCTTTCTTT. Its translation: CASSLDRGHAEAFF. Drawing the rest from reference TRBV5-4 and TRBJ1-1, the complete variable domain is ETGVTQSPTHLIKTRGQQVTLRCSSQSGHNTVSWYQQALGQGPQFIFQYYREEENGRGNFPPRFSGLQFPNYSSELNVNALELDDSALYLCASSLDRGHAEAFFGQGTRLTVV.

The rearrangement uses TRBV11-2 and TRBJ2-7; possible D gene TRBD1, 5 bases. The CDR3 is made up of 13 amino acids. Per germline, CDR1 SGHAT and CDR2 FQNNGV. V was trimmed by 0 bases and J by 9 bases, leaving 12 bases between them. In nucleotides, the CDR3 is TGTGCCAGCAGCTTAGATCAAAGGGGTGGGCAGTACTTC. Protein product: CASSLDQRGGQYF.

The chain joins TRBV19 to TRBJ2-7; a weak D match, TRBD2 (6 bases). The CDR3 runs 16 residues. CDR1 and CDR2 from the germline V gene are LNHDA and SQIVND (reference sequence). Trimming took 1 base from V and 0 from J, leaving 13 bases between them. The CDR3 DNA reads as TGTGCCAGTAGTATAGGTGCGCGGGGAAACTCCTACGAGCAGTACTTC. This encodes CASSIGARGNSYEQYF. Combining the CDR3 with reference TRBV19 and TRBJ2-7 gives the whole variable domain DGGITQSPKYLFRKEGQNVTLSCEQNLNHDAMYWYRQDPGQGLRLIYYSQIVNDFQKGDIAEGYSVSREKKESFPLTVTSAQKNPTAFYLCASSIGARGNSYEQYFGPGTRLTVT.

This clone was detected only a few times. CDR3 loop: CASGLAGTANTGELFF. The CDR3 nucleotides are TGTGCTAGTGGTTTGGCGGGGACAGCTAACACCGGGGAGCTGTTTTTT. The V and J genes are TRBV12-5 and TRBJ2-2; 7 bases fit TRBD1. CDR1 and CDR2 from the germline V gene are LGHNT and FRNRAP. Trimming cost V 1 base and J 2 bases; bases outside gene matches: 4. The CDR3 loop spans 16 amino acids.

The rearrangement uses TRBV7-9 and TRBJ1-4; no reliable D call. This CDR3 spans 14 amino acids. V lost 2 bases and J lost 5, with 9 bases in between. The germline V gene has CDR1 SEHNR and CDR2 FQNEAQ (reference sequence). The CDR3 region is CASSLPYSNEKLFF. CDR3 bases: TGTGCCAGCAGCTTACCATACTCAAATGAAAAACTGTTTTTT.

The chain joins TRBV2 to TRBJ2-5; possible D gene TRBD1, 6 bases. Germline-derived CDR1 and CDR2 are SNHLY and FYNNEI. There are 17 residues in the CDR3. Trimming left V 3 bases short and J 3 bases short, with 20 bases between. CDR3 residues: CASSDNFLNGQKETQYF. The DNA for the CDR3 is TGTGCCAGCAGTGATAATTTCCTAAACGGACAGAAAGAGACCCAGTACTTC.

The chain combines TRBV7-2 with TRBJ2-7, with 11 nucleotides matching TRBD1. This CDR3 contains 15 residues. Germline CDR1 SGHTA, CDR2 FQGNSA. J was trimmed by 2 bases and V by 4 bases; bases with no gene match: 4. The CDR3 nucleotides read TGTGCCAGCAGCTACAGGGGACAGGGGGCCTACGAGCAGTACTTC. Its translation: CASSYRGQGAYEQYF.

The chain employs TRBV6-6 and TRBJ1-2; TRBD1 might be the D (5 bases). The CDR3 runs to 12 residues. V lost 8 bases, J lost 4 bases, and 11 bases lay in between. Germline values: CDR1 MNHNY, CDR2 SVGAGI (reference sequence). The CDR3 is CASWGTSYGYTF. The CDR3 nucleotides are TGTGCCAGCTGGGGCACCTCCTATGGCTACACCTTC.

This rearrangement joins TRBV7-2 to TRBJ2-5; 10 bases agree with TRBD2. Germline lookup yields CDR1 SGHTA and CDR2 FQGNSA. CDR3 length: 16 amino acids. V lost 2 bases, J lost 7 bases, and 10 bases stayed unmatched. The CDR3 loop reads CASSLITSGAGRTQYF. The CDR3 nucleotides are TGTGCCAGCAGCTTAATCACTAGCGGGGCCGGGAGGACCCAGTACTTC.

In nucleotides, the CDR3 is TGCGCCAGCAGCTTTAGGAGGACGTCGGTTAATGAGCAGTTCTTC. It codes for CASSFRRTSVNEQFF. The gene calls are TRBV5-1 and TRBJ2-1; a weak D match, TRBD2 (5 bases). The length of the CDR3 is 15 residues. Germline-derived CDR1 and CDR2 are SGHRS and YFSETQ. The germline V and J ends were trimmed by 2 bases and 7 bases, with 16 bases remaining between them.

The gene calls are TRBV5-1 and TRBJ2-5, with a tentative D call TRBD1 (6 bases). The end of the DNA aligns better with TRBJ2-7, so the J call may be wrong. Germline values: CDR1 SGHRS, CDR2 YFSETQ. This CDR3 spans 14 amino acids. CDR3 in DNA: TGCGCCAGCAGCTTTAATGACAGGCCCTACGAGCAGTACTTC. It codes for CASSFNDRPYEQYF.

This clone was seen a handful of times. This chain links TRBV15 with TRBJ1-2; TRBD1 agrees at 9 bases. Trimming cost V 5 bases and J 6 bases; bases outside gene matches: 4. The CDR3 consists of 13 residues. Germline lookup yields CDR1 LNHNV and CDR2 YYDKDF (reference sequence). CDR3 amino acids: CATSPRDRDGYTF. CDR3 in DNA: TGTGCCACCAGCCCCCGGGACAGGGATGGCTACACCTTC.

The V gene is TRBV7-3, the J gene TRBJ2-3; 9 nucleotides line up with TRBD2. The CDR3 sequence is 16 residues long. Trimming cost V 5 bases and J 0 bases; bases outside gene matches: 6. CDR1 is SGHTA and CDR2 is FQGTGA in the germline V gene. DNA of the CDR3: TGTGCCAGCAGCCCGTCTAGCGGGGCCAGCACAGATACGCAGTATTTT. Its protein is CASSPSSGASTDTQYF.

The rearrangement uses TRBV7-6 and TRBJ2-5; 12 bases align to TRBD2. The J call may be faulty, since TRBJ2-7 better matches the DNA end. CDR3 length equals 16 residues. CDR1 is SGHVS, CDR2 FNYEAQ, per germline. The CDR3 DNA reads TGTGCCAGCAGCTTGGCTCTAGCGGGAGGGCCTAGCGAGCAGTACTTC. Encoded protein: CASSLALAGGPSEQYF.

The gene calls are TRBV7-9 and TRBJ2-7; D is possibly TRBD2 (5 bases). Trimming stripped 4 bases from V and 12 bases from J, with 13 bases between. The germline V gene encodes CDR1 SEHNR and CDR2 FQNEAQ (reference sequence). The CDR3 covers 11 residues. The CDR3 nucleotides are TGTGCCAGCAGCTCCCCCACCGGGGTGTACTTC. Protein product: CASSSPTGVYF.

This chain uses TRBV2 with TRBJ2-3; 7 nucleotides match TRBD1. The ends lost 8 bases at V and 0 bases at J; junction bases unmatched: 8. The CDR3 is made up of 15 amino acids. From germline, CDR1 is SNHLY and CDR2 FYNNEI. CDR3 DNA: TGTGCCAGCTATGGGACAGAAGATAGCACAGATACGCAGTATTTT. It is translated as CASYGTEDSTDTQYF.

This clone appeared once. The rearrangement joins TRBV11-2 to TRBJ2-3; possible D gene TRBD1, 6 bases. Germline V gives CDR1 SGHAT, CDR2 FQNNGV. CDR3 length: 15 residues. V lost 3 bases, J lost 2 bases, and 12 bases lay in between. The CDR3 reads CASSFTGYTTDTQYF. The CDR3 bases are TGTGCCAGCAGCTTCACAGGGTACACCACAGATACGCAGTATTTT.

The chain is built from TRBV25-1 and TRBJ2-5, with D unclear. The germline V and J ends were trimmed by 3 bases and 5 bases, with 10 bases remaining between them. This CDR3 contains 13 residues. The germline CDR1 and CDR2 sequences are MGHDK and SYGVNS. The CDR3, as DNA: TGTGCCAGCAGTGACCCTCCTCCGGAGACCCAGTACTTC. Translating it yields CASSDPPPETQYF.

The chain couples TRBV5-6 to TRBJ1-1; D uncertain. There are 15 residues in the CDR3. Germline lookup yields CDR1 SGHDT and CDR2 YYEEEE. With 1 base removed from V and 3 bases from J, the gap between germline ends came to 13 bases. CDR3 amino acids: CASSLLAVRDTEAFF. CDR3 coding DNA: TGTGCCAGCAGCTTGCTAGCGGTTAGGGACACTGAAGCTTTCTTT.

V is TRBV30 and J is TRBJ1-1, with D possibly matching TRBD1 (6 bases). CDR3 size: 12 residues. V lost 4 bases, J lost 5 bases, and 11 bases lay in between. Germline CDR1 GTSNPN, CDR2 SVGIG (reference sequence). CDR3 sequence reads: CAWNTGWTEAFF. CDR3 DNA sequence: TGTGCCTGGAACACAGGGTGGACTGAAGCTTTCTTT.

The rearrangement links TRBV30 to TRBJ1-2; a possible D gene is TRBD1 (6 bases). The CDR3 covers 13 residues. Looked up from germline, CDR1 is GTSNPN and CDR2 is SVGIG (reference sequence). Trimming took off 0 bases at V and 7 bases at J, with 12 bases between the two ends. The CDR3 DNA reads as TGTGCCTGGAGTGTTACAGGGAACGGTGGCTACACCTTC. It codes for CAWSVTGNGGYTF.

This clone is a singleton in its sample. The V gene is TRBV10-3, the J gene TRBJ2-5; D is possibly TRBD1 (5 bases). The length of the CDR3 is 15 residues. V was pared by 3 bases and J by 5 bases, with 16 bases between. Germline V gene data show CDR1 as ENHRY and CDR2 as SYGVKD. The CDR3 bases are TGTGCCATCAGTGAAGAAGGGGCTCTCAGGGAGACCCAGTACTTC. This codes for CAISEEGALRETQYF.